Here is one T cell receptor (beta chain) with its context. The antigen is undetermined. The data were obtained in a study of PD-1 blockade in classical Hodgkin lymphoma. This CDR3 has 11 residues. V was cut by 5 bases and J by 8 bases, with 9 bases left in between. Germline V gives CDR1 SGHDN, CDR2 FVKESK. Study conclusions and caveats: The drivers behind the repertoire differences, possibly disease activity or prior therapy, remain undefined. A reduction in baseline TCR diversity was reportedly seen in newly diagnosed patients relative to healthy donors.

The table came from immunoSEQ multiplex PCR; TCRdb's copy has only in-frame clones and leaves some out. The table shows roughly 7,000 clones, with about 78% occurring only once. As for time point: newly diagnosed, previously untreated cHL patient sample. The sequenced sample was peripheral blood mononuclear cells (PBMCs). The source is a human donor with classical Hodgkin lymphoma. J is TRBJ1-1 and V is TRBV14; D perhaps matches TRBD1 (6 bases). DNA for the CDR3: TGTGCCAGCAGCAAGGGGGTGGAAGCTTTCTTT. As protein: CASSKGVEAFF.